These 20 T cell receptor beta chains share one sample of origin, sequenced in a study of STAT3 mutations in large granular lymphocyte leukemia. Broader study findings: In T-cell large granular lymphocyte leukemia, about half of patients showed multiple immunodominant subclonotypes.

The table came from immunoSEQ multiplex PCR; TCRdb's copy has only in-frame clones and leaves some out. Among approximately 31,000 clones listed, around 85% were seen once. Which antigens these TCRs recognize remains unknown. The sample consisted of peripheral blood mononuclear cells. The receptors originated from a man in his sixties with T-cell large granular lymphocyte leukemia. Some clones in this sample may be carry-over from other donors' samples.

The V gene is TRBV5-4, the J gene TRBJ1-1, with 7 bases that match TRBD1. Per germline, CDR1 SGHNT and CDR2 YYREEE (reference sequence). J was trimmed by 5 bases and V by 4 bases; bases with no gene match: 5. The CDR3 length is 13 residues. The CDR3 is CASSPAGGTEAFF. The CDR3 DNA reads TGTGCCAGCAGCCCGGCAGGGGGAACTGAAGCTTTCTTT.

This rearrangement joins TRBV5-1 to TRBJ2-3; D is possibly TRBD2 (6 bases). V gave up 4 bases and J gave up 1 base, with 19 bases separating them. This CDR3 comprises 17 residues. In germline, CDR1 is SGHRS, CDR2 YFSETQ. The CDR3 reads CASSLPRAEGGTDTQYF. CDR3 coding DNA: TGCGCCAGCAGCCTCCCCCGCGCGGAGGGTGGCACAGATACGCAGTATTTT. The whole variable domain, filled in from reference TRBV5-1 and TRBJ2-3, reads KAGVTQTPRYLIKTRGQQVTLSCSPISGHRSVSWYQQTPGQGLQFLFEYFSETQRNKGNFPGRFSGRQFSNSRSEMNVSTLELGDSALYLCASSLPRAEGGTDTQYFGPGTRLTVL.

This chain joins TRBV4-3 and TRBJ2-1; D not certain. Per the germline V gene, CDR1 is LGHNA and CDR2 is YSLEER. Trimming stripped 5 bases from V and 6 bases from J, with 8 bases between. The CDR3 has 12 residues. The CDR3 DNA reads TGCGCCAGCAGCAGCGCAGGCAATGAGCAGTTCTTC. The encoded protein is CASSSAGNEQFF.

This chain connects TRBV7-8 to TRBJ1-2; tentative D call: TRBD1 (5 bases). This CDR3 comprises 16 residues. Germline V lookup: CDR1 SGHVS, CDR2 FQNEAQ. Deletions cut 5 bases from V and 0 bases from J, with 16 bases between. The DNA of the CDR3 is TGTGCCAGCAGCCCGGGGCGAAACGGAGCTAACTATGGCTACACCTTC. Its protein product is CASSPGRNGANYGYTF.

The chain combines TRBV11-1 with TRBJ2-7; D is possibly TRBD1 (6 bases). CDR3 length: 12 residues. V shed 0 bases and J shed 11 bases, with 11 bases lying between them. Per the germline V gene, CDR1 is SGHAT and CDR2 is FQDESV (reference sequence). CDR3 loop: CASSLARDKKYF. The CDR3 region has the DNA TGTGCCAGCAGCTTAGCCCGGGACAAAAAGTACTTC. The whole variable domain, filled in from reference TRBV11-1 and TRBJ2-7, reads EAEVAQSPRYKITEKSQAVAFWCDPISGHATLYWYRQILGQGPELLVQFQDESVVDDSQLPKDRFSAERLKGVDSTLKIQPAELGDSAMYLCASSLARDKKYFGPGTRLTVT.

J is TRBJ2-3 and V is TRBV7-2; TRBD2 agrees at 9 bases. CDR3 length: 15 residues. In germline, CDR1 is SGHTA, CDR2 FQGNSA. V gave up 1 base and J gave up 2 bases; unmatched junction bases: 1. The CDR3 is CASSLGLADTDTQYF. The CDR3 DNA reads TGTGCCAGCAGCTTAGGACTAGCGGACACAGATACGCAGTATTTT. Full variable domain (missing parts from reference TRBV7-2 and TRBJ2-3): GAGVSQSPSNKVTEKGKDVELRCDPISGHTALYWYRQSLGQGLEFLIYFQGNSAPDKSGLPSDRFSAERTGGSVSTLTIQRTQQEDSAVYLCASSLGLADTDTQYFGPGTRLTVL.

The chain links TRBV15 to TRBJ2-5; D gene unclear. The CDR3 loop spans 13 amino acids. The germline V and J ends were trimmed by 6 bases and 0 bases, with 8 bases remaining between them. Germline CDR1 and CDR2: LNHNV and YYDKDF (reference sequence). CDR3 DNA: TGTGCCACCAGAGTGGGGTACCAAGAGACCCAGTACTTC. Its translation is CATRVGYQETQYF. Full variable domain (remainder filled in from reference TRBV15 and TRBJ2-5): DAMVIQNPRYQVTQFGKPVTLSCSQTLNHNVMYWYQQKSSQAPKLLFHYYDKDFNNEADTPDNFQSRRPNTSFCFLDIRSPGLGDTAMYLCATRVGYQETQYFGPGTRLLVL.

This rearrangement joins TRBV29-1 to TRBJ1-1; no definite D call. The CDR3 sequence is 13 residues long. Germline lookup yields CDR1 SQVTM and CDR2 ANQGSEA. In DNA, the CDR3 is TGCAAACTTGGGAGAGCCCCGAACACTGAAGCTTTCTTT. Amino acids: CKLGRAPNTEAFF.

The CDR3 protein is CASSLGPETRNEQYF. DNA of the CDR3: TGCGCCAGCAGCTTGGGCCCCGAGACTAGAAACGAGCAGTACTTC. The gene calls are TRBV5-1 and TRBJ2-7; perhaps TRBD2 as D (6 bases). The ends were cut back, 0 bases at V and 5 bases at J, with 15 bases in the middle. The CDR3 runs 15 residues. Germline assignment: CDR1 SGHRS and CDR2 YFSETQ.

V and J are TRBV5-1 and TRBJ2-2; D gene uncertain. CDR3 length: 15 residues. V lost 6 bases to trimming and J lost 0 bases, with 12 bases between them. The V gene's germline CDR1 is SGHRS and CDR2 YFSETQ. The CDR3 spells CASKIDNANTGELFF. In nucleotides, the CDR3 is TGCGCCAGCAAAATTGACAACGCGAACACCGGGGAGCTGTTTTTT.

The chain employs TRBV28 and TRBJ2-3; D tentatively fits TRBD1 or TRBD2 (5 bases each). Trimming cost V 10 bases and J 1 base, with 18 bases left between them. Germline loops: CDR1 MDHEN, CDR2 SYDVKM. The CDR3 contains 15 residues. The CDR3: CATSEGPHGTDTQYF. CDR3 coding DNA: TGTGCCACCTCCGAGGGGCCTCACGGCACAGATACGCAGTATTTT.

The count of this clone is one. DNA for the CDR3: TGTGCCAGCTCACTGGACAGGGGTAACTATGGCTACACCTTC. Translation gives CASSLDRGNYGYTF. The V call is TRBV18, the J call TRBJ1-2; TRBD1 matches at 9 bases. Germline V lookup: CDR1 KGHSH, CDR2 LQKENI. The CDR3 sequence is 14 residues long. Trimming took 4 bases from V and 1 from J; bases not matched to a gene: 1.

CDR3 amino acids: CASSLSGAGTGELFF. As DNA, the CDR3 is TGTGCCAGCAGCTTATCAGGGGCGGGCACCGGGGAGCTGTTTTTT. The chain links TRBV7-9 to TRBJ2-2; perhaps TRBD1 as D (6 bases). The CDR3 runs to 15 residues. CDR1 is SEHNR, CDR2 FQNEAQ, per germline (reference sequence). V was cut by 2 bases and J by 4 bases, with 11 bases left in between.

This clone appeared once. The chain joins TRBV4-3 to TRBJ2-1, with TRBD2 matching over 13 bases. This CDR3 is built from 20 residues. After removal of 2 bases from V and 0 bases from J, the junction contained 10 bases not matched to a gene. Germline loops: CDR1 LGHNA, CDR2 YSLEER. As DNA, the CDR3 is TGCGCCAGCAGCCAAAGTGGTGGACTAGCGGGAGTAGGCTCCTACAATGAGCAGTTCTTC. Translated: CASSQSGGLAGVGSYNEQFF.

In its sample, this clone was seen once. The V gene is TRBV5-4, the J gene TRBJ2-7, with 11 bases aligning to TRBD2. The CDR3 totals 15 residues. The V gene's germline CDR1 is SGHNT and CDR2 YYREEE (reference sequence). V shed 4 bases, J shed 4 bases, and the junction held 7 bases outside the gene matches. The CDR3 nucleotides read TGTGCCAGCAGCCTAGGACTAGCGGGTGAATACGAGCAGTACTTC. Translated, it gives CASSLGLAGEYEQYF. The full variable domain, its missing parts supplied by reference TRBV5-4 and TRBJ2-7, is ETGVTQSPTHLIKTRGQQVTLRCSSQSGHNTVSWYQQALGQGPQFIFQYYREEENGRGNFPPRFSGLQFPNYSSELNVNALELDDSALYLCASSLGLAGEYEQYFGPGTRLTVT.

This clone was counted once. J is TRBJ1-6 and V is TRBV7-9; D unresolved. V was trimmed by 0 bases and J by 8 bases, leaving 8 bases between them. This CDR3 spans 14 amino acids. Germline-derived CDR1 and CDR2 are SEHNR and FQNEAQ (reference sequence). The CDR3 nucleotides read TGTGCCAGCAGCTTAGCTCCTAGCGATTCACCCCTCCACTTT. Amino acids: CASSLAPSDSPLHF.

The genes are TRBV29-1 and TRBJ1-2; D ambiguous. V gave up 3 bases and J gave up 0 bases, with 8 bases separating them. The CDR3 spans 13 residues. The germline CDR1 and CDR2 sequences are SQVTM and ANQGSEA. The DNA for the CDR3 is TGCAGCGTTGATTCCTCAGCTAACTATGGCTACACCTTC. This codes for CSVDSSANYGYTF.

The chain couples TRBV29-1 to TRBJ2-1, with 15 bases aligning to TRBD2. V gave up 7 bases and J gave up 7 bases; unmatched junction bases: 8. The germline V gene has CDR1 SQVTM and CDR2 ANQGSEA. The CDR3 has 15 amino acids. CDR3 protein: CSGMGLAGGFNEQFF. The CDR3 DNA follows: TGCAGCGGAATGGGACTAGCGGGAGGCTTTAATGAGCAGTTCTTC.

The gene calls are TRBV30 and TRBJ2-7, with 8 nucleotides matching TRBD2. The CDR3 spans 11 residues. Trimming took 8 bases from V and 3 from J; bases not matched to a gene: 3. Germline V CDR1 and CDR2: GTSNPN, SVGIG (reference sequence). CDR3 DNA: TGTGCCAGTAGCGGGAACTACGAGCAGTACTTC. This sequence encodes CASSGNYEQYF. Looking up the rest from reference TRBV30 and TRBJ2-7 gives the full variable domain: SQTIHQWPATLVQPVGSPLSLECTVEGTSNPNLYWYRQAAGRGLQLLFYSVGIGQISSEVPQNLSASRPQDRQFILSSKKLLLSDSGFYLCASSGNYEQYFGPGTRLTVT.

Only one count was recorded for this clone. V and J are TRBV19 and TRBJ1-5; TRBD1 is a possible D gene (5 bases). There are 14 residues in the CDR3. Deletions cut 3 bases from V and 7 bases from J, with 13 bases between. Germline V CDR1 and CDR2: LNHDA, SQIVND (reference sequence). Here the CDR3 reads CASSILQAVQPQHF. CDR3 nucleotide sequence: TGTGCCAGTAGTATTCTACAGGCAGTCCAGCCCCAGCATTTT.